The 31 T cell receptor beta chains below come from one sample, sequenced in a study of blood T cell repertoires in COVID-19. The repertoire was sequenced with immunoSEQ multiplex PCR; TCRdb's copy has only in-frame clones and lacks some. This sample has 300,000 to 400,000 clones, with approximately 88% found just once. The sequencing sample was made of peripheral blood. The receptors come from a man aged 25-40 years with COVID-19, enrolled during active disease.

The V call is TRBV7-3, the J call TRBJ2-1, with 10 bases matching TRBD2. The CDR3 has 16 amino acids. The V gene end was trimmed by 4 bases and the J gene end by 6 bases; junction bases not matched to a gene: 9. The germline CDR1 and CDR2 sequences are SGHTA and FQGTGA. This CDR3 is CASSYQRGGLGNEQFF. The CDR3 DNA is TGTGCCAGCAGCTACCAGCGGGGGGGCCTCGGCAATGAGCAGTTCTTC.

V and J are TRBV25-1 and TRBJ1-2, with TRBD1 matching 10 bases. Per germline, CDR1 MGHDK and CDR2 SYGVNS. This CDR3 is built from 13 residues. J lost 8 bases, V lost 8 bases, and 8 bases had no gene match. CDR3 DNA: TGTGCCAGCTTGGACAGGGGGAGTGAGGGCTACACCTTC. It yields the protein CASLDRGSEGYTF.

CDR3 DNA: TGTGCCAGCTCGCAACAGACAGGGTACAATCAGCCCCAGCATTTT. Encoded protein: CASSQQTGYNQPQHF. The gene calls are TRBV18 and TRBJ1-5, with 7 positions matching TRBD1. The junction had 8 bases not matched to a gene; V was cut back by 6 bases and J by 3 bases. The CDR3 covers 15 residues. CDR1 KGHSH and CDR2 LQKENI come from the germline V gene.

The V call is TRBV6-5, the J call TRBJ1-6, with D maybe TRBD1 (5 bases). CDR1 MNHEY and CDR2 SVGAGI come from the germline V gene. Trimming took 6 bases from V and 0 from J, leaving 9 bases between them. The CDR3 has 15 amino acids. CDR3 loop: CASSRDSSYNSPLHF. The DNA of the CDR3 is TGTGCCAGCAGCCGAGACAGCTCCTATAATTCACCCCTCCACTTT.

The chain carries TRBV6-5 and TRBJ2-7; 7 nucleotides align to TRBD2. In germline, CDR1 is MNHEY, CDR2 SVGAGI. This CDR3 contains 16 residues. V was pared by 0 bases and J by 0 bases, with 5 bases of the junction left unmatched. The CDR3 DNA is TGTGCCAGCAGTTACTCTGCCGGGAGGAGCTCCTACGAGCAGTACTTC. It yields the protein CASSYSAGRSSYEQYF.

This chain links TRBV18 with TRBJ1-4; D gene ambiguous. The V end lost 5 bases, the J end lost 10 bases, and 23 bases lay between the germline ends. Germline V gene lookup returns CDR1 KGHSH and CDR2 LQKENI. This CDR3 contains 16 residues. Here the CDR3 DNA reads TGTGCCAGCTCAGACGATCGACCGTCCGGCGGAGGAAAACTGTTTTTT. Amino acid sequence: CASSDDRPSGGGKLFF.

The rearrangement joins TRBV20-1 to TRBJ1-1; 9 bases are shared with TRBD1. Germline trimming cut 3 bases from V and 1 base from J; bases unmatched to any gene: 6. CDR3 size: 15 residues. Germline V gene lookup returns CDR1 DFQATT and CDR2 SNEGSKA (reference sequence). CDR3 coding DNA: TGCAGTGCTAGTCAAAACAGGGGGCAGAACACTGAAGCTTTCTTT. Encoded protein: CSASQNRGQNTEAFF.

This chain connects TRBV14 to TRBJ2-7, with D possibly matching TRBD1 (5 bases). The germline CDR1 and CDR2 sequences are SGHDN and FVKESK. The CDR3 loop spans 14 amino acids. The V end lost 4 bases, the J end lost 3 bases, and 13 bases lay between the germline ends. The CDR3 DNA reads as TGTGCCAGCAGCCGCCGACAGTTAATCTACGAGCAGTACTTC. It translates to CASSRRQLIYEQYF.

The genes are TRBV10-3 and TRBJ1-1, with D perhaps matching TRBD1 (6 bases). The CDR3 consists of 15 residues. Germline lookup yields CDR1 ENHRY and CDR2 SYGVKD. The V gene lost 0 bases and the J gene lost 5 bases, with 13 bases spanning the gap. CDR3 residues: CAISESGGLWTEAFF. The DNA of the CDR3 is TGTGCCATCAGTGAGTCTGGGGGCCTGTGGACTGAAGCTTTCTTT.

The rearrangement joins TRBV27 to TRBJ2-2; weak D call: TRBD1 (6 bases). CDR3 length: 14 residues. Germline loops: CDR1 MNHEY, CDR2 SMNVEV (reference sequence). Trimming shortened V by 11 bases and J by 5 bases, and 18 bases separated the two germline ends. CDR3 in amino acids: CAAAAGAGTGELFF. CDR3 coding DNA: TGTGCCGCCGCAGCAGGGGCTGGAACCGGGGAGCTGTTTTTT.

V usage is TRBV7-2 and J usage is TRBJ2-2, with 7 bases matching TRBD1. V lost 2 bases, J lost 4 bases, and 7 bases stayed unmatched. Germline loops: CDR1 SGHTA, CDR2 FQGNSA. The CDR3 loop spans 16 amino acids. CDR3 sequence: CASSLLGQLVTGELFF. In nucleotides, the CDR3 is TGTGCCAGCAGCTTATTGGGACAGCTAGTCACCGGGGAGCTGTTTTTT. Supplemented by reference TRBV7-2 and TRBJ2-2, the full variable domain reads GAGVSQSPSNKVTEKGKDVELRCDPISGHTALYWYRQSLGQGLEFLIYFQGNSAPDKSGLPSDRFSAERTGGSVSTLTIQRTQQEDSAVYLCASSLLGQLVTGELFFGEGSRLTVL.

The chain joins TRBV7-2 to TRBJ2-5; TRBD2 aligns across 10 bases. With V trimmed by 0 bases and J by 5 bases, 6 bases remained unmatched. The CDR3 spans 16 residues. Germline CDR1 reads SGHTA; CDR2 reads FQGNSA. CDR3 DNA: TGTGCCAGCAGCTTAGCGAGGGCTAGCGGGAGCGAGACCCAGTACTTC. Its translation: CASSLARASGSETQYF.

The chain links TRBV6-5 to TRBJ2-2; 12 positions agree with TRBD1. Unmatched junction bases numbered 7, after V lost 4 bases and J lost 7 bases. From germline, CDR1 is MNHEY and CDR2 SVGAGI. CDR3 length: 16 residues. CDR3 nucleotide sequence: TGTGCCAGCAGTTCATCGGGGACAGGGGGCATCGGGGAGCTGTTTTTT. Translated: CASSSSGTGGIGELFF.

The chain joins TRBV18 to TRBJ1-1, with 8 bases fitting TRBD1. V trimming: 3 bases; J trimming: 4 bases; junction bases outside the gene matches: 7. Looked up from germline, CDR1 is KGHSH and CDR2 is LQKENI. The CDR3 sequence is 15 residues long. The CDR3: CASSPGQATITEAFF. The CDR3 region has the DNA TGTGCCAGCTCACCGGGACAGGCCACGATCACTGAAGCTTTCTTT.

The chain combines TRBV3-1 (or the pseudogene TRBV3-2) with TRBJ2-1; perhaps TRBD1 as D (5 bases). In germline, CDR1 is LGHDT, CDR2 YNNKEL (reference sequence). CDR3 size: 12 residues. Trimming took off 1 base at V and 12 bases at J, with 10 bases between the two ends. The DNA for the CDR3 is TGTGCCAGCAGCCAAGGTCTGGGGCCGCAGTTCTTC. Protein product: CASSQGLGPQFF.

Points on this clone: Additional DNA sequences in this sample encode the identical CDR3. The chain has TRBV7-2 and TRBJ1-1; 9 nucleotides line up with TRBD1. Germline CDR1 SGHTA, CDR2 FQGNSA. Trimming cost V 5 bases and J 5 bases; bases outside gene matches: 6. The CDR3 has 14 amino acids. The CDR3 is CASSATGGGTEAFF. CDR3 in DNA: TGTGCCAGCAGCGCGACAGGGGGAGGTACTGAAGCTTTCTTT.

The V call is TRBV19, the J call TRBJ1-6; 8 bases agree with TRBD1. The CDR3 covers 15 residues. CDR1 LNHDA and CDR2 SQIVND come from the germline V gene (reference sequence). The V gene end was trimmed by 6 bases and the J gene end by 10 bases; junction bases not matched to a gene: 11. The CDR3 reads CASSQGTGRWSPLHF. In DNA, the CDR3 is TGTGCCAGTAGCCAAGGGACAGGTAGATGGTCACCCCTCCACTTT.

The CDR3 reads CASSLRSQGATEAFF. CDR3 DNA: TGTGCCAGCAGCTTAAGATCACAGGGGGCGACTGAAGCTTTCTTT. The V and J genes are TRBV7-3 and TRBJ1-1, with 9 positions matching TRBD1. The CDR3 runs to 15 residues. Germline V gives CDR1 SGHTA, CDR2 FQGTGA. With 1 base clipped from V and 5 bases from J, the junction kept 5 bases outside the gene matches.

The J gene is TRBJ1-2, the V gene TRBV28; 10 nucleotides agree with TRBD1. Germline CDR1 is MDHEN and CDR2 is SYDVKM. Trimming removed 5 bases from V and 5 bases from J; junction bases left unmatched: 8. The length of the CDR3 is 15 residues. This CDR3 is CASSPGTGAVYGYTF. The CDR3 nucleotides are TGTGCCAGCAGTCCGGGGACAGGGGCCGTATATGGCTACACCTTC.

The V gene is TRBV11-3, the J gene TRBJ2-2; 7 nucleotides line up with TRBD2. Per germline, CDR1 SGHNT and CDR2 YENEEA. The junction had 7 bases not matched to a gene; V was cut back by 0 bases and J by 6 bases. The CDR3 has 16 residues. The CDR3 nucleotides read TGTGCCAGCAGCTTAGATCGATCCGCGGGGGCCGGGGAGCTGTTTTTT. Encoded protein: CASSLDRSAGAGELFF.

This chain's CDR3 is CAWSEGTEHYEQYF. In nucleotides, the CDR3 is TGTGCCTGGAGTGAGGGGACAGAACACTACGAGCAGTACTTC. The rearrangement links TRBV30 to TRBJ2-7, with 7 nucleotides matching TRBD1. This CDR3 spans 14 amino acids. Germline lookup yields CDR1 GTSNPN and CDR2 SVGIG (reference sequence). V dropped 1 base and J dropped 3; count of bases not matched to a gene: 6.

J is TRBJ2-1 and V is TRBV12-3 or TRBV12-4, with TRBD2 as a possible D gene (5 bases). Trimming shortened V by 5 bases and J by 8 bases, and 7 bases separated the two germline ends. This CDR3 comprises 11 residues. The CDR3: CASSRGYEQFF. DNA for the CDR3: TGTGCCAGCAGTCGAGGGTATGAGCAGTTCTTC.

In its sample, this clone was seen a few times. The CDR3 DNA is TGTGCCAGCAGTCTATCCCCGCCCTTTAATTCACCCCTCCACTTT. Translating gives CASSLSPPFNSPLHF. The chain is built from TRBV6-5 and TRBJ1-6, with D unclear. Germline assignment: CDR1 MNHEY and CDR2 SVGAGI. V lost 5 bases to trimming and J lost 6 bases, with 14 bases between them. This CDR3 contains 15 residues.

Concerning this clone itself: The junction departs from the called germline gene at one end, perhaps through a read error. The chain employs TRBV6-2 or TRBV6-3 and TRBJ2-3; 10 bases fit TRBD2. The CDR3 consists of 15 residues. CDR1 MNHEY and CDR2 SVGEGT come from the germline V gene. As DNA, the CDR3 is TGTACCAGCAGTTACCGGCTAGCGGGAGTAGATACGCAGTATTTT. Protein product: CTSSYRLAGVDTQYF.

V gene TRBV24-1 combines with J gene TRBJ2-1, with a tentative D call TRBD1 (6 bases). V was pared by 4 bases and J by 5 bases, with 20 bases between. The length of the CDR3 is 17 residues. Germline V gene lookup returns CDR1 KGHDR and CDR2 SFDVKD. The CDR3 reads CATSDPPGRGTHNEQFF. CDR3 nucleotides: TGTGCCACCAGTGACCCTCCTGGCAGGGGCACCCACAATGAGCAGTTCTTC.

The V call is TRBV29-1, the J call TRBJ2-3, with 9 bases aligning to TRBD1. V trimming: 4 bases; J trimming: 4 bases; junction bases outside the gene matches: 12. Per the germline V gene, CDR1 is SQVTM and CDR2 is ANQGSEA. The CDR3 sequence is 16 residues long. CDR3 sequence (DNA): TGCAGCGTTGCCGGGACAGGGAGGGACACACCAGATACGCAGTATTTT. It yields the protein CSVAGTGRDTPDTQYF.

The chain links TRBV29-1 to TRBJ2-1; perhaps TRBD2 as D (5 bases). V gave up 4 bases and J gave up 9 bases, with 19 bases separating them. Looked up from germline, CDR1 is SQVTM and CDR2 is ANQGSEA. The CDR3 is 14 residues long. This CDR3 is CSVVRDPGIGEQFF. Written as DNA, the CDR3 is TGCAGCGTTGTCCGGGATCCGGGTATTGGTGAGCAGTTCTTC.

This chain uses TRBV7-2 with TRBJ2-2; D uncertain. This CDR3 spans 16 amino acids. Trimming left V 2 bases short and J 1 base short, with 11 bases between. Germline CDR1 SGHTA, CDR2 FQGNSA. The CDR3 bases are TGTGCCAGCAGCTTATTTTCACAGCTGAACACCGGGGAGCTGTTTTTT. It codes for CASSLFSQLNTGELFF.

This clone came up a few times. The chain links TRBV28 to TRBJ2-7; 11 nucleotides line up with TRBD1. The junction had 9 bases not matched to a gene; V was cut back by 7 bases and J by 4 bases. Looked up from germline, CDR1 is MDHEN and CDR2 is SYDVKM. CDR3 length: 15 residues. In DNA form, the CDR3 reads TGTGCCAGCACGGGACAGGGGGAAAACTATTACGAGCAGTACTTC. Translation: CASTGQGENYYEQYF.

The chain has TRBV27 and TRBJ2-7; tentatively, D is TRBD1 (6 bases). The V gene's germline CDR1 is MNHEY and CDR2 SMNVEV (reference sequence). The CDR3 sequence is 14 residues long. The V end was cut by 10 bases, the J end by 1 base, with 17 bases between. CDR3: CATRTGSGSYEQYF. The DNA of the CDR3 is TGTGCCACCAGAACAGGGTCGGGGTCCTACGAGCAGTACTTC.

The chain combines TRBV6-1 with TRBJ2-3; 9 bases line up with TRBD2. Germline V gene lookup returns CDR1 MNHNS and CDR2 SASEGT. The V and J ends lost 3 bases and 1 base, in that order; junction bases with no gene match: 8. The CDR3 contains 17 residues. CDR3 residues: CASSEISGGQRTDTQYF. The CDR3 DNA reads as TGTGCCAGCAGTGAGATTAGCGGGGGACAACGCACAGATACGCAGTATTTT.